These 32 T cell receptor beta chains share one sample of origin, sequenced in a study of beta chain features in type 1 diabetes. Reverse transcription of all isolated RNA meant that expressed TCRB transcripts were sequenced. Produced via immunoSEQ multiplex PCR; TCRdb's table is partial and in-frame only. The sample has 35,000 to 50,000 clones; around 50% are singletons. Source material: stem cell memory CD4+ T cells from blood. The receptors originated from a woman in her 30s in good health.

The rearrangement links TRBV6-1 to TRBJ2-1; 8 nucleotides line up with TRBD2. This CDR3 has 15 amino acids. The germline V gene encodes CDR1 MNHNS and CDR2 SASEGT. The V and J ends lost 6 bases and 3 bases, in that order; junction bases with no gene match: 7. CDR3 residues: CASRGSGSIYNEQFF. DNA for the CDR3: TGTGCCAGCAGGGGAAGCGGGAGTATCTACAATGAGCAGTTCTTC.

The chain uses TRBV10-3 and TRBJ2-7, with 9 bases identical to TRBD1. Germline CDR1 ENHRY, CDR2 SYGVKD. Losses at the gene ends were 10 bases for V and 4 bases for J; bases not matched to a gene: 5. The CDR3 spans 12 residues. Here the CDR3 reads CATGTGRYEQYF. CDR3 coding DNA: TGTGCCACCGGGACAGGGAGATACGAGCAGTACTTC.

This chain uses TRBV19 with TRBJ2-2; TRBD1 matches 11 bases. The CDR3 is made up of 15 amino acids. V was pared by 4 bases and J by 3 bases, with 1 base of the junction left unmatched. Germline values: CDR1 LNHDA, CDR2 SQIVND (reference sequence). Written as DNA, the CDR3 is TGTGCCAGTAGTAGGACAGGGGGCTACACCGGGGAGCTGTTTTTT. Its translation is CASSRTGGYTGELFF.

This clone was found a few times. The chain links TRBV27 to TRBJ2-1; 14 bases fit TRBD2. The CDR3 is 15 residues long. Germline V gene data show CDR1 as MNHEY and CDR2 as SMNVEV (reference sequence). Unmatched junction bases numbered 9, after V lost 8 bases and J lost 9 bases. CDR3: CASWGGTSGRSEQFF. CDR3 DNA: TGTGCCAGCTGGGGGGGGACTAGCGGGAGAAGTGAGCAGTTCTTC.

The chain carries TRBV28 and TRBJ2-1, with 7 bases that match TRBD2. The junction had 7 bases not matched to a gene; V was cut back by 6 bases and J by 2 bases. From germline, CDR1 is MDHEN and CDR2 SYDVKM. The CDR3 is made up of 15 amino acids. CDR3 residues: CASRGRGITYNEQFF. CDR3 sequence (DNA): TGTGCCAGCAGGGGGAGGGGTATTACCTACAATGAGCAGTTCTTC.

V and J are TRBV19 and TRBJ2-7, with D hard to call. From germline, CDR1 is LNHDA and CDR2 SQIVND (reference sequence). This CDR3 spans 14 amino acids. V dropped 0 bases and J dropped 0 bases, with 6 bases sitting between them. CDR3: CASSIDQASYEQYF. CDR3 DNA sequence: TGTGCCAGTAGTATAGATCAAGCCTCCTACGAGCAGTACTTC.

This clone was seen a few times. The chain joins TRBV27 to TRBJ2-1; the D gene is possibly TRBD1 (6 bases). The CDR3 runs to 13 residues. In germline, CDR1 is MNHEY, CDR2 SMNVEV (reference sequence). Trimming pared 3 bases from V and 3 bases from J, leaving 6 bases between. The CDR3 bases are TGTGCCAGCAGTTTCAGGGGCTACAATGAGCAGTTCTTC. This encodes CASSFRGYNEQFF.

This sequence joins TRBV7-2 and TRBJ2-3, with D possibly being TRBD1 (6 bases). V dropped 1 base and J dropped 4 bases, with 6 bases sitting between them. This CDR3 has 13 amino acids. Germline-derived CDR1 and CDR2 are SGHTA and FQGNSA. The CDR3 DNA reads TGTGCCAGCAGCTTAGGGGGGCCAGATACGCAGTATTTT. Translated: CASSLGGPDTQYF.

This chain uses TRBV7-9 with TRBJ1-2, with unresolved D. Germline lookup yields CDR1 SEHNR and CDR2 FQNEAQ (reference sequence). This CDR3 is 12 amino acids long. The V and J ends lost 6 bases and 5 bases respectively, with 10 bases between them. The CDR3 sequence: CASSSNWYGYTF. CDR3 nucleotide sequence: TGTGCCAGCAGTTCCAACTGGTATGGCTACACCTTC.

This clone has more than one count but fewer than ten. The chain joins TRBV9 to TRBJ2-4, with D possibly being TRBD1 (6 bases). Trimming removed 4 bases from V and 6 bases from J, with 11 bases in between. Germline CDR1 and CDR2: SGDLS and YYNGEE. This CDR3 has 13 amino acids. The CDR3, as DNA: TGTGCCAGCAGCTCCCGACAGGCAAACATTCAGTACTTC. Translated, it gives CASSSRQANIQYF.

The chain links TRBV5-6 to TRBJ2-1; TRBD1 matches 7 bases. Germline trimming cut 4 bases from V and 8 bases from J; bases unmatched to any gene: 12. The V gene's germline CDR1 is SGHDT and CDR2 YYEEEE. CDR3 length equals 15 residues. DNA for the CDR3: TGTGCCAGCAGCAGACTCGACAGGGCGGCCGATGAGCAGTTCTTC. Amino acids: CASSRLDRAADEQFF.

The chain employs TRBV9 and TRBJ2-7, with no clear D. CDR3 length: 12 residues. V lost 7 bases, J lost 5 bases, and 13 bases lay in between. The V gene's germline CDR1 is SGDLS and CDR2 YYNGEE. The CDR3 sequence is CASGVGLDEQYF. The CDR3 nucleotides read TGTGCCAGCGGGGTAGGGCTGGACGAGCAGTACTTC. The whole variable domain, filled in from reference TRBV9 and TRBJ2-7, reads DSGVTQTPKHLITATGQRVTLRCSPRSGDLSVYWYQQSLDQGLQFLIQYYNGEERAKGNILERFSAQQFPDLHSELNLSSLELGDSALYFCASGVGLDEQYFGPGTRLTVT.

The rearrangement joins TRBV18 to TRBJ1-1, with D possibly TRBD1 on 6 matching bases. CDR3 length: 15 residues. Germline CDR1 KGHSH, CDR2 LQKENI. Trimming removed 4 bases from V and 1 base from J, with 13 bases in between. CDR3 coding DNA: TGTGCCAGCTCACTGAACCGACAGGCGAACACTGAAGCTTTCTTT. Residues: CASSLNRQANTEAFF.

This clone has only a few counts. The chain carries TRBV29-1 and TRBJ2-1; 8 positions match TRBD2. Germline V gives CDR1 SQVTM, CDR2 ANQGSEA. CDR3 size: 16 residues. The junction had 12 bases not matched to a gene; V was cut back by 7 bases and J by 1 base. The CDR3 bases are TGCAGCGCAGTACCTAATAGCGGGACTTCCTACAATGAGCAGTTCTTC. Protein sequence: CSAVPNSGTSYNEQFF.

This sequence joins TRBV18 and TRBJ2-1; 7 positions match TRBD2. V trimming: 4 bases; J trimming: 0 bases; junction bases outside the gene matches: 9. Looked up from germline, CDR1 is KGHSH and CDR2 is LQKENI. The CDR3 sequence is 17 residues long. Written as DNA, the CDR3 is TGTGCCAGCTCACTACACCGGGGCGGGAGCTCCTACAATGAGCAGTTCTTC. Translation gives CASSLHRGGSSYNEQFF.

There are a few counts of this clone. The V gene is TRBV4-3, the J gene TRBJ2-2, with D perhaps matching TRBD1 (6 bases). CDR3 length equals 16 residues. Germline V gene lookup returns CDR1 LGHNA and CDR2 YSLEER. Trimming left V 4 bases short and J 1 base short, with 13 bases between. CDR3 region: CASSPHTGMNTGELFF. The CDR3 nucleotides are TGCGCCAGCAGCCCTCATACAGGGATGAACACCGGGGAGCTGTTTTTT.

This clone was observed a few times. The V gene is TRBV5-1, the J gene TRBJ2-4, with 8 nucleotides matching TRBD1. V was pared by 4 bases and J by 1 base, with 13 bases of the junction left unmatched. The length of the CDR3 is 18 residues. CDR1 SGHRS and CDR2 YFSETQ come from the germline V gene. CDR3 sequence reads: CASSLRATGEWAKNIQYF. DNA of the CDR3: TGCGCCAGCAGCCTCAGGGCGACAGGGGAGTGGGCCAAAAACATTCAGTACTTC. Variable domain in full (rest from reference TRBV5-1 and TRBJ2-4): KAGVTQTPRYLIKTRGQQVTLSCSPISGHRSVSWYQQTPGQGLQFLFEYFSETQRNKGNFPGRFSGRQFSNSRSEMNVSTLELGDSALYLCASSLRATGEWAKNIQYFGAGTRLSVL.

This clone was seen a handful of times. The genes are TRBV2 and TRBJ2-3, with 14 bases lining up with TRBD2. Germline trimming cut 3 bases from V and 5 bases from J; bases unmatched to any gene: 7. The CDR3 spans 17 residues. CDR1 and CDR2 from the germline V gene are SNHLY and FYNNEI. CDR3 sequence (DNA): TGTGCCAGCAGTGACCCGGGACTAGCGGGAGCGGGAGATACGCAGTATTTT. Translation gives CASSDPGLAGAGDTQYF.

This rearrangement joins TRBV25-1 to TRBJ2-3; 11 nucleotides line up with TRBD2. J lost 1 base, V lost 3 bases, and 0 bases had no gene match. The CDR3 loop spans 15 amino acids. Germline V gene sequence: CDR1 MGHDK, CDR2 SYGVNS. CDR3 nucleotide sequence: TGTGCCAGCAGTGATAGCGGGAGGGGCACAGATACGCAGTATTTT. Translated, it gives CASSDSGRGTDTQYF. Filled out from reference TRBV25-1 and TRBJ2-3, the complete variable domain reads EADIYQTPRYLVIGTGKKITLECSQTMGHDKMYWYQQDPGMELHLIHYSYGVNSTEKGDLSSESTVSRIRTEHFPLTLESARPSHTSQYLCASSDSGRGTDTQYFGPGTRLTVL.

This clone was seen only a few times. V and J are TRBV12-5 and TRBJ2-7; D ambiguous. The CDR3 totals 13 residues. V lost 6 bases, J lost 5 bases, and 14 bases lay in between. Germline V gene data show CDR1 as LGHNT and CDR2 as FRNRAP. CDR3 in DNA: TGTGCTAGTGGAAAAGGTATTCGGGACGAGCAGTACTTC. Protein: CASGKGIRDEQYF. Full variable domain (outside the CDR3, taken from reference TRBV12-5 and TRBJ2-7): DARVTQTPRHKVTEMGQEVTMRCQPILGHNTVFWYRQTMMQGLELLAYFRNRAPLDDSGMPKDRFSAEMPDATLATLKIQPSEPRDSAVYFCASGKGIRDEQYFGPGTRLTVT.

The V and J genes are TRBV9 and TRBJ1-2, with D possibly TRBD1 on 5 matching bases. The CDR3 spans 15 residues. Trimming took 4 bases from V and 1 from J, leaving 14 bases between them. The germline V gene has CDR1 SGDLS and CDR2 YYNGEE. The CDR3: CASSWTAGLNYGYTF. The CDR3 coding sequence is TGTGCCAGCAGCTGGACGGCGGGGCTTAACTATGGCTACACCTTC.

This clone was picked up many times. The CDR3 spells CASSSGSSSYEQYF. The CDR3 DNA reads TGTGCCAGCAGCTCCGGGTCCTCCTCCTACGAGCAGTACTTC. The V gene is TRBV7-2, the J gene TRBJ2-7, with D hard to call. V dropped 4 bases and J dropped 0 bases, with 10 bases sitting between them. This CDR3 spans 14 amino acids. The germline V gene has CDR1 SGHTA and CDR2 FQGNSA. Filled out from reference TRBV7-2 and TRBJ2-7, the complete variable domain reads GAGVSQSPSNKVTEKGKDVELRCDPISGHTALYWYRQSLGQGLEFLIYFQGNSAPDKSGLPSDRFSAERTGGSVSTLTIQRTQQEDSAVYLCASSSGSSSYEQYFGPGTRLTVT.

The V gene is TRBV5-5, the J gene TRBJ1-1; maybe TRBD1 (5 bases). V lost 0 bases and J lost 0, with 18 bases in between. The CDR3 runs to 18 residues. The V gene's germline CDR1 is SGHKS and CDR2 YYEKEE (reference sequence). The CDR3 loop reads CASSLGGQFYRVNTEAFF. The CDR3 nucleotides are TGTGCCAGCAGCTTGGGGGGCCAATTTTATAGGGTGAACACTGAAGCTTTCTTT.

This clone has more than one count but fewer than ten. The rearrangement links TRBV7-8 to TRBJ2-7; D unclear. The length of the CDR3 is 15 residues. Trimming took off 1 base at V and 0 bases at J, with 10 bases between the two ends. CDR1 and CDR2 (germline): SGHVS, FQNEAQ. CDR3 region: CASSLGLVRSYEQYF. Written as DNA, the CDR3 is TGTGCCAGCAGCTTAGGGCTAGTCCGCTCCTACGAGCAGTACTTC.

CDR3 in amino acids: CASSPTWISSGRALGEQFF. The CDR3, as DNA: TGTGCCAGCAGCCCCACCTGGATCTCCAGCGGGAGGGCCTTGGGTGAGCAGTTCTTC. The V call is TRBV11-2, the J call TRBJ2-1, with 10 bases fitting TRBD2. The germline CDR1 and CDR2 sequences are SGHAT and FQNNGV. The CDR3 runs 19 residues. Trimming removed 5 bases from V and 9 bases from J; junction bases left unmatched: 22.

CDR3 sequence reads: CASSLGTGRSYEQYF. DNA of the CDR3: TGTGCCAGCAGCCTAGGGACAGGGCGCTCCTACGAGCAGTACTTC. This rearrangement joins TRBV7-9 to TRBJ2-7; 9 bases agree with TRBD1. With V trimmed by 5 bases and J by 0 bases, 5 bases remained unmatched. The CDR3 runs to 15 residues. Germline CDR1 is SEHNR and CDR2 is FQNEAQ (reference sequence).

V gene TRBV6-5 combines with J gene TRBJ2-2; 7 bases line up with TRBD1. Trimming at V came to 5 bases and at J to 6 bases, leaving 9 bases not matched to a gene. This CDR3 is 15 amino acids long. Per germline, CDR1 MNHEY and CDR2 SVGAGI. The CDR3 loop is CASSPTTGMAGELFF. The CDR3 nucleotides read TGTGCCAGCAGTCCCACGACAGGGATGGCCGGGGAGCTGTTTTTT.

This chain joins TRBV18 and TRBJ2-3, with 13 nucleotides matching TRBD2. Germline CDR1 reads KGHSH; CDR2 reads LQKENI. The trim removed 3 bases at V and 2 bases at J, leaving 8 bases unmatched. The CDR3 runs to 18 residues. The CDR3 is CASSPSILAGGDTDTQYF. In DNA form, the CDR3 reads TGTGCCAGCTCACCTTCCATACTAGCGGGAGGGGACACAGATACGCAGTATTTT.

Written as DNA, the CDR3 is TGTGCCAGCAGTTTAAAAGGACAGACGACCGAGCAGTACTTC. Protein sequence: CASSLKGQTTEQYF. The rearrangement links TRBV28 to TRBJ2-7, with D possibly TRBD1 on 6 matching bases. The CDR3 is 14 amino acids. V was trimmed by 2 bases and J by 6 bases, leaving 14 bases between them. The germline V gene has CDR1 MDHEN and CDR2 SYDVKM.

The rearrangement uses TRBV18 and TRBJ1-1; weak D call: TRBD1 (5 bases). Germline V gives CDR1 KGHSH, CDR2 LQKENI. The CDR3 runs to 15 residues. Trimming took off 6 bases at V and 6 bases at J, with 20 bases between the two ends. The CDR3 DNA reads TGTGCCAGCTCCCCGCCTCCATCAGGGATGGCTGAAGCTTTCTTT. It specifies CASSPPPSGMAEAFF.

The V gene is TRBV19, the J gene TRBJ2-2, with TRBD2 matching 8 bases. With V trimmed by 3 bases and J by 0 bases, 3 bases remained unmatched. The CDR3 is 16 amino acids. The germline V gene has CDR1 LNHDA and CDR2 SQIVND (reference sequence). The CDR3 DNA reads TGTGCCAGTAGTATCTCGGGAGGGTCGAACACCGGGGAGCTGTTTTTT. Translating it yields CASSISGGSNTGELFF.

The V gene is TRBV4-1, the J gene TRBJ2-6; possibly TRBD2 for D (6 bases). Germline lookup yields CDR1 MGHRA and CDR2 YSYEKL. The CDR3 loop spans 16 amino acids. V was shortened by 1 base and J by 0 bases, with 7 bases between the two germline ends. CDR3 region: CASSQADYSGANVLTF. In nucleotides, the CDR3 is TGCGCCAGCAGCCAAGCGGACTACTCTGGGGCCAACGTCCTGACTTTC.